This entry features one T cell receptor (beta chain) sequence. Its antigen is still unknown. The sample belongs to a study of T cell responses to AZD1222 COVID-19 vaccine. Overall study findings and caveats: Only a handful of AZD1222 recipients were seropositive at baseline. Clonal diversity was possibly underestimated; the donors were predominantly white British and more often female. Regions 160-218 and 743-854 held dominance among vaccine-associated CD4 TCRs, which spanned spike.

Second doses that came at about 4 or about 12 weeks were put together. Clones were sequenced by immunoSEQ multiplex PCR, and TCRdb holds only the in-frame ones, with some missing. This table holds 170,000 or so clones, around 88% found once. Per germline, CDR1 LGHDT and CDR2 YNNKEL (reference sequence). V lost 0 bases and J lost 10, with 13 bases in between. The CDR3 length is 14 residues. This TCR derives from an adult who received the AZD1222 COVID-19 vaccine. The sample was peripheral blood, taken 28 days after the second AZD1222 dose. The chain links TRBV3-1 (or the pseudogene TRBV3-2) to TRBJ1-5; D gene unclear. As DNA, the CDR3 is TGTGCCAGCAGCCAAGATAAAGTGGGAGGACCCCAGCATTTT. It codes for CASSQDKVGGPQHF.